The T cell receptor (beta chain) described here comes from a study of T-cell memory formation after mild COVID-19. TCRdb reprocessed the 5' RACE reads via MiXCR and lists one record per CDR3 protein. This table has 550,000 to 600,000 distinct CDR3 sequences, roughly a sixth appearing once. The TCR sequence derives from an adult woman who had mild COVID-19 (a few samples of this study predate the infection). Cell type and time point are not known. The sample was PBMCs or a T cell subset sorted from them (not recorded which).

CDR3 DNA sequence: TGCGCCAGCAGCCAAGATAGGCTAGAGTACAATGAGCAGTTCTTC. It yields the protein CASSQDRLEYNEQFF. The gene calls are TRBV4-1 and TRBJ2-1; D gene unclear. V shed 0 bases and J shed 4 bases, with 10 bases lying between them. The CDR3 is made up of 15 amino acids. Germline lookup yields CDR1 MGHRA and CDR2 YSYEKL.